Following are 5 T cell receptor beta chains from one sample sequenced in a study of shared T cell receptors in the human thymus. Sequencing used immunoSEQ multiplex PCR; TCRdb keeps in-frame clones, though not all of them. The data hold around 68,000 clones, with roughly 96% observed a single time. Sequencing input: thymocytes. These TCRs come from a human donor.

The chain joins TRBV4-3 to TRBJ2-2; TRBD1 agrees at 7 bases. Trimming cost V 0 bases and J 4 bases; bases outside gene matches: 14. This CDR3 spans 19 amino acids. Germline-derived CDR1 and CDR2 are LGHNA and YSLEER. The CDR3 here is CASSQDEEKGAFSTGELFF. The CDR3 nucleotides are TGCGCCAGCAGCCAAGATGAAGAAAAGGGGGCCTTTAGCACCGGGGAGCTGTTTTTT.

CDR3 DNA: TGTGCCAGCAGTCACGCGGGGGGCCCTCGGGTAGAGACCCAGTACTTC. Translation: CASSHAGGPRVETQYF. V and J are TRBV28 and TRBJ2-5; the match to TRBD2 covers 8 bases. Germline-derived CDR1 and CDR2 are MDHEN and SYDVKM. V shed 5 bases, J shed 4 bases, and the junction held 12 bases outside the gene matches. The CDR3 contains 16 residues.

The chain uses TRBV7-2 and TRBJ1-1; TRBD1 matches at 9 bases. Trimming removed 8 bases from V and 0 bases from J; junction bases left unmatched: 13. This CDR3 contains 17 residues. Per germline, CDR1 SGHTA and CDR2 FQGNSA. CDR3 amino acids: CASPSRDRVPMNTEAFF. CDR3 in DNA: TGTGCCAGCCCAAGCCGGGACAGGGTCCCAATGAACACTGAAGCTTTCTTT.

The chain recombines TRBV23-1 with TRBJ2-7, with D perhaps TRBD2 (6 bases). TRBV23-1 carries the ORF label, with uncertain function. V was clipped by 3 bases and J by 6 bases, with 12 bases between them. CDR3 length equals 13 residues. CDR3: CASSQGRTLEQYF. CDR3 DNA: TGCGCCAGCAGTCAGGGGAGGACTCTCGAGCAGTACTTC.

The chain carries TRBV4-3 and TRBJ1-1; 10 bases map to TRBD1. V lost 0 bases to trimming and J lost 5 bases; unmatched junction nucleotides: 12. The CDR3 spans 18 residues. CDR1 is LGHNA, CDR2 YSLEER, per germline. In nucleotides, the CDR3 is TGCGCCAGCAGCCAAGACACTTTTGACGACAGGGGGCGGACTGAAGCTTTCTTT. This codes for CASSQDTFDDRGRTEAFF.